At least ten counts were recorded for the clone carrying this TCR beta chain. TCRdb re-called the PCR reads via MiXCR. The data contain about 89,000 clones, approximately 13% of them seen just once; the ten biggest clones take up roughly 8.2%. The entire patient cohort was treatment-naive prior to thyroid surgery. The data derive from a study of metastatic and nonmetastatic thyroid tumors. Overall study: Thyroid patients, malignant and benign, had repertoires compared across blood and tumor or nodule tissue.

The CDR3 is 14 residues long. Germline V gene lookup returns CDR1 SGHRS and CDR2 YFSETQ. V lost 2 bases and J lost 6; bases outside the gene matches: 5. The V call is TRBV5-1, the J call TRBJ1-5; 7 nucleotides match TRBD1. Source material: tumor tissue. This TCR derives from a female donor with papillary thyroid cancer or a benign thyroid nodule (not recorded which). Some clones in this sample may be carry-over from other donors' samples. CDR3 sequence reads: CASSLISGGQPQHF. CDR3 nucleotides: TGCGCCAGCAGCTTAATATCAGGGGGTCAGCCCCAGCATTTT.